This record looks at one T cell receptor beta chain sequence and its context. Many counts were recorded for this clonotype. What this receptor recognizes is not known. Nothing much larger sits one base from this clone, and base qualities are not available. The data were obtained in a study of naive and memory T cell subsets (dated by TCRdb to 2016 to 2017). Background on the whole study: The figure summarizing these samples reported approximately ten blood donors, 7 tuberculin skin test biopsies and 3 saline control biopsies. PCR2 was typically run as a SYBR Green qPCR and stopped at a set threshold, although low-input samples could use end-point PCR of 5 to 7 cycles instead. Broad study findings and their caveats: The RNA-based method was acknowledged as potentially sensitive to TCR transcript changes with T cell activation and differentiation.

The study reported a robust and sensitive protocol to amplify, sequence and analyze TCRs, based on 3' ligation of a UMI-containing oligonucleotide to TCR cDNA. For whole blood analysis, less than 3 ml of peripheral blood was collected from healthy adult volunteers into Tempus tubes, and RNA was extracted following the manufacturer's instructions. Total RNA was used without cell sorting and was treated with RQ1 DNase before reverse transcription, with a target input of about 1 to 1,100 ng. To check how robust the pipeline was in samples where T cells make up a minority population, libraries were built from skin biopsies and whole blood. Library construction relied on 5' RACE. The ligated cDNA was amplified by four rounds of PCR, in which nested alpha and beta constant region primers were used together with the SP2 primer. For the blood and skin samples, reverse transcription of TCR RNA was done with SuperScript IV along with alpha and beta constant region primers. Using T4 RNA ligase 1, an oligonucleotide carrying both the Illumina SP2 primer and a UMI was ligated onto the 3' end of the cDNA. To prevent hairpin formation, the 12-nucleotide UMI was made up of two random hexamers with an eight-base spacer between them. From the second PCR onward, TCR alpha and beta chain libraries were processed separately and dual indexed for multiplexing. After pooling, the indexed libraries were analyzed by capillary electrophoresis and sequenced on either an Illumina MiSeq or NextSeq. Libraries were spiked with PhiX DNA at roughly 5-7.5% so that base diversity was increased and cluster recognition was improved. The authors' analysis ran thus. UMIs were extracted from read 2 by Demultiplexor and combined with the TCR sequence from read 1, and reads were split according to sample indices. Decombinator identified V and J genes and V-J junctions and gave each TCR a five-part identifier that included V and J deletions. Collapsinator used UMIs to correct sequencing errors and PCR amplification heterogeneity, yielding UMI-based abundance per TCR. CDR3Translator converted identifiers to nucleotide sequence, translated to amino acids, and extracted CDR3 regions using terminal motifs. After normalization to the amount of input RNA, error-corrected alpha and beta TCR counts from blood and skin were compared. The public sequencing data were trimmed at Q25 with fastp and processed into clonotypes with MiXCR by TCRdb, which kept only in-frame beta chains. A single entry per CDR3 protein holds the most common genes and DNA from its merged rows. The authors' filters were not applied to this entry. Counted in this sample were around 56,000 distinct CDR3 sequences; over 6% of them appeared once. About 8.9% of the sample goes to the ten largest clones.

From the cysteine through the phenylalanine, the CDR3 covers 15 amino acids. Of all the DNA, just the CDR3 is kept, 45 bases in frame from base 1. V loses 4 bases at its end and J loses 5 bases; junction bases beyond the gene matches: 8. Per the germline V gene, SGHDT is the CDR1 and YYEEEE is the CDR2. The chain links TRBV5-6 with TRBJ2-1, with 8 bases aligning to TRBD2. This sequence was found in a female donor in good health. The DNA sequence follows: TGTGCCAGCAGCACCGGGACTAGGGCGAACAATGAGCAGTTCTTC. This translates into CASSTGTRANNEQFF.